This entry lists 24 T cell receptor beta chains sequenced from one sample in a study of T-cell memory formation after mild COVID-19. TCRdb analysed the 5' RACE reads with MiXCR anew, one entry per CDR3 protein. The sample has 200,000 or so distinct CDR3 sequences, more than 15% seen once; the top ten hold 2% to 2.5%. Sequencing used PBMCs or a T cell subset sorted from them (not recorded which). The receptor source for this set is an adult woman who had mild COVID-19 (a few samples of this study predate the infection). Cell type and time point are not known.

The rearrangement uses TRBV5-1 and TRBJ2-5, with 13 nucleotides matching TRBD2. V shed 2 bases and J 4 bases; nucleotides not matched to a gene: 5. Germline V CDR1 and CDR2: SGHRS, YFSETQ. The CDR3 runs 16 residues. CDR3 DNA sequence: TGCGCCAGCAGCTTTACTAGCGGGGGGGCCGGAGAGACCCAGTACTTC. Protein product: CASSFTSGGAGETQYF. Filled out from reference TRBV5-1 and TRBJ2-5, the complete variable domain reads KAGVTQTPRYLIKTRGQQVTLSCSPISGHRSVSWYQQTPGQGLQFLFEYFSETQRNKGNFPGRFSGRQFSNSRSEMNVSTLELGDSALYLCASSFTSGGAGETQYFGPGTRLLVL.

The chain couples TRBV6-5 to TRBJ1-2; tentative D call: TRBD1 (5 bases). Germline V gene lookup returns CDR1 MNHEY and CDR2 SVGAGI. The V end lost 6 bases, the J end lost 0 bases, and 14 bases lay between the germline ends. The CDR3 extends over 15 amino acids. The CDR3 DNA follows: TGTGCCAGCAGCTCTGGTGGGGGTGCTAACTATGGCTACACCTTC. Translation gives CASSSGGGANYGYTF.

This clonotype was counted at least ten times. The rearrangement joins TRBV6-2 or TRBV6-3 to TRBJ2-1, with D unclear. CDR1 is MNHEY, CDR2 SVGEGT, per germline. This CDR3 contains 17 residues. The V gene lost 3 bases and the J gene lost 3 bases, with 18 bases spanning the gap. The DNA of the CDR3 is TGTGCCAGCAGTTATTCCCGGGCCACCTCGCTCTACAATGAGCAGTTCTTC. Translating it yields CASSYSRATSLYNEQFF.

In its sample, this clonotype was seen a few times. The rearrangement links TRBV5-1 to TRBJ2-2, with D perhaps TRBD1 (5 bases). CDR1 and CDR2 (germline): SGHRS, YFSETQ. V shed 3 bases and J shed 6 bases, with 18 bases lying between them. This CDR3 spans 16 amino acids. The CDR3 sequence: CASSSWSSVGPGELFF. Here the CDR3 DNA reads TGCGCCAGCAGCTCGTGGAGCTCGGTGGGGCCCGGGGAGCTGTTTTTT.

This clonotype appeared many times. This sequence joins TRBV7-2 and TRBJ2-1; D may match TRBD1 or TRBD2 (5 bases each). CDR3 length: 15 amino acids. V gave up 5 bases and J gave up 2 bases, with 13 bases separating them. Germline V gene lookup returns CDR1 SGHTA and CDR2 FQGNSA. The DNA of the CDR3 is TGTGCCAGCAGCCCCGGGGCTAGCCCCTACAATGAGCAGTTCTTC. Residues: CASSPGASPYNEQFF. The variable domain in full, completed from reference TRBV7-2 and TRBJ2-1, reads GAGVSQSPSNKVTEKGKDVELRCDPISGHTALYWYRQSLGQGLEFLIYFQGNSAPDKSGLPSDRFSAERTGGSVSTLTIQRTQQEDSAVYLCASSPGASPYNEQFFGPGTRLTVL.

V and J are TRBV14 and TRBJ2-1, with 7 nucleotides matching TRBD1. Germline V lookup: CDR1 SGHDN, CDR2 FVKESK. This CDR3 is built from 14 residues. V trimming: 6 bases; J trimming: 1 base; junction bases outside the gene matches: 3. Written as DNA, the CDR3 is TGTGCCAGCAGAAACAGGGGTTCCTACAATGAGCAGTTCTTC. Its protein is CASRNRGSYNEQFF.

The chain has TRBV9 and TRBJ2-7; maybe TRBD1 (6 bases). The V gene's germline CDR1 is SGDLS and CDR2 YYNGEE. The CDR3 loop spans 15 amino acids. Deletions cut 2 bases from V and 0 bases from J, with 12 bases between. In DNA form, the CDR3 reads TGTGCCAGCAGCGTCGGGACAACCACCTCCTACGAGCAGTACTTC. Translating gives CASSVGTTTSYEQYF.

This clonotype has a handful of counts. The J gene is TRBJ2-3, the V gene TRBV7-9; 7 bases are a match to TRBD1. CDR1 is SEHNR, CDR2 FQNEAQ, per germline (reference sequence). The CDR3 length is 15 residues. J gave up 7 bases and V 2 bases, and 9 bases lay outside the gene matches. The CDR3 sequence: CASSLTGEQGHTQYF. CDR3 DNA sequence: TGTGCCAGCAGCTTAACAGGGGAACAGGGCCATACGCAGTATTTT.

The genes are TRBV13 and TRBJ1-6; 7 nucleotides agree with TRBD1. The germline V gene encodes CDR1 PRHDT and CDR2 FYEKMQ (reference sequence). V shed 5 bases, J shed 0 bases, and the junction held 4 bases outside the gene matches. The CDR3 is 16 amino acids. The CDR3 DNA reads as TGTGCCAGCAGCCAAAGGACAGGCTCCTATAATTCACCCCTCCACTTT. As protein: CASSQRTGSYNSPLHF.

The V call is TRBV7-9, the J call TRBJ2-7; TRBD2 agrees at 8 bases. In germline, CDR1 is SEHNR, CDR2 FQNEAQ (reference sequence). V was pared by 4 bases and J by 4 bases, with 3 bases of the junction left unmatched. This CDR3 is built from 13 residues. This CDR3 reads CASSWAGGYEQYF. The CDR3 DNA is TGTGCCAGCAGCTGGGCGGGAGGATACGAGCAGTACTTC. Together with reference TRBV7-9 and TRBJ2-7, the CDR3 gives the full variable domain: DTGVSQNPRHKITKRGQNVTFRCDPISEHNRLYWYRQTLGQGPEFLTYFQNEAQLEKSRLLSDRFSAERPKGSFSTLEIQRTEQGDSAMYLCASSWAGGYEQYFGPGTRLTVT.

This clonotype was found a few times. The V and J genes are TRBV20-1 and TRBJ1-2; D remains ambiguous. CDR1 is DFQATT, CDR2 SNEGSKA, per germline (reference sequence). Trimming cost V 3 bases and J 6 bases, with 11 bases left between them. CDR3 size: 12 residues. This CDR3 reads CSARGTEHGYTF. As DNA, the CDR3 is TGCAGTGCTAGGGGTACGGAACATGGCTACACCTTC.

The chain links TRBV7-3 to TRBJ2-3; possible D gene TRBD2, 5 bases. Germline-derived CDR1 and CDR2 are SGHTA and FQGTGA. CDR3 size: 13 residues. The ends were cut back, 6 bases at V and 4 bases at J, with 11 bases in the middle. Here the CDR3 reads CASRRTLADTQYF. The DNA of the CDR3 is TGTGCCAGCAGACGTACACTAGCAGATACGCAGTATTTT.

The chain recombines TRBV7-2 with TRBJ2-1, with 7 bases fitting TRBD2. Germline-derived CDR1 and CDR2 are SGHTA and FQGNSA. V shed 2 bases and J 6 bases; nucleotides not matched to a gene: 4. The CDR3 has 14 amino acids. The CDR3 nucleotides read TGTGCCAGCAGCTTAAGCCCGGGGGGCAATGAGCAGTTCTTC. Protein product: CASSLSPGGNEQFF.

The chain recombines TRBV20-1 with TRBJ1-5; no reliable D call. CDR1 and CDR2 from the germline V gene are DFQATT and SNEGSKA (reference sequence). Trimming took 3 bases from V and 8 from J, leaving 11 bases between them. This CDR3 is 12 amino acids long. CDR3: CSASGGDKPQHF. The CDR3 coding sequence is TGCAGTGCTAGCGGCGGGGATAAGCCCCAGCATTTT.

This clonotype was recorded a few times. The chain employs TRBV30 and TRBJ2-4; D gene uncertain. Germline V gene sequence: CDR1 GTSNPN, CDR2 SVGIG (reference sequence). The CDR3 sequence is 13 residues long. The ends were cut back, 6 bases at V and 2 bases at J, with 11 bases in the middle. The CDR3 nucleotides read TGTGCCTGTGTTGTCAGTTCCAAAAACATTCAGTACTTC. The encoded protein is CACVVSSKNIQYF.

In this sample, this clonotype turned up a few times. CDR3 residues: CASRTMISTREEYF. The CDR3 DNA reads as TGTGCCAGCAGAACTATGATCTCGACCCGGGAGGAGTACTTC. This rearrangement joins TRBV28 to TRBJ2-7; 7 bases match TRBD2. The ends lost 6 bases at V and 11 bases at J; junction bases unmatched: 16. CDR3 length equals 14 residues. Looked up from germline, CDR1 is MDHEN and CDR2 is SYDVKM.

The rearrangement uses TRBV7-2 and TRBJ2-1; possibly TRBD2 for D (6 bases). The germline V and J ends were trimmed by 6 bases and 4 bases, with 16 bases remaining between them. This CDR3 is 15 amino acids long. Germline CDR1 and CDR2: SGHTA and FQGNSA. This CDR3 reads CASSRRGSEYNEQFF. The CDR3 DNA follows: TGTGCCAGCAGTAGACGGGGGAGCGAGTACAATGAGCAGTTCTTC.

For the CDR3, the DNA is TGTGCCAGCAGTTTAGACGGGCCTGGAAACACCATATATTTT. Amino acids: CASSLDGPGNTIYF. J is TRBJ1-3 and V is TRBV12-3 or TRBV12-4, with D hard to call. CDR3 length: 14 residues. With 1 base removed from V and 2 bases from J, the gap between germline ends came to 6 bases.

This clonotype has just a few counts. The V call is TRBV7-9, the J call TRBJ2-1, with D perhaps TRBD1 or TRBD2 (5 bases each). This CDR3 comprises 13 residues. Germline V lookup: CDR1 SEHNR, CDR2 FQNEAQ (reference sequence). V lost 7 bases, J lost 9 bases, and 16 bases lay in between. The CDR3 region is CASTKEGRTEQFF. Written as DNA, the CDR3 is TGTGCCAGCACCAAAGAGGGGCGGACTGAGCAGTTCTTC.

This clonotype was counted only a few times. The chain recombines TRBV3-1 with TRBJ1-3; D is unclear. V was trimmed by 0 bases and J by 0 bases, leaving 12 bases between them. Per the germline V gene, CDR1 is LGHDT and CDR2 is YNNKEL (reference sequence). CDR3 length: 17 amino acids. Here the CDR3 DNA reads TGTGCCAGCAGCCAAGATAACACGGTCCTCTCTGGAAACACCATATATTTT. Translated: CASSQDNTVLSGNTIYF.

The chain is built from TRBV7-2 and TRBJ1-1; D is undetermined. The germline V gene has CDR1 SGHTA and CDR2 FQGNSA. The V end lost 3 bases, the J end lost 11 bases, and 13 bases lay between the germline ends. The CDR3 sequence is 12 residues long. The CDR3 region is CASSFEGSMAFF. In DNA form, the CDR3 reads TGTGCCAGCAGCTTTGAAGGGAGTATGGCTTTCTTT.

In its sample, this clonotype was seen a few times. This chain uses TRBV7-7 with TRBJ2-1; 10 bases agree with TRBD2. CDR3 length: 14 residues. Germline-derived CDR1 and CDR2 are SSHAT and FNYEAQ (reference sequence). V trimming: 3 bases; J trimming: 9 bases; junction bases outside the gene matches: 5. The CDR3 is CASSFSGGTGEQFF. The CDR3 coding sequence is TGTGCCAGCAGCTTTAGCGGGGGGACCGGTGAGCAGTTCTTC.

This clonotype was counted ten times or more. This sequence joins TRBV11-2 and TRBJ2-2; D gene ambiguous. The CDR3 has 14 residues. Germline V gene sequence: CDR1 SGHAT, CDR2 FQNNGV. V was shortened by 0 bases and J by 2 bases, with 4 bases between the two germline ends. The CDR3 spells CASSLDLNTGELFF. CDR3 in DNA: TGTGCCAGCAGCTTAGATCTTAACACCGGGGAGCTGTTTTTT. Full variable domain (outside the CDR3, taken from reference TRBV11-2 and TRBJ2-2): EAGVAQSPRYKIIEKRQSVAFWCNPISGHATLYWYQQILGQGPKLLIQFQNNGVVDDSQLPKDRFSAERLKGVDSTLKIQPAKLEDSAVYLCASSLDLNTGELFFGEGSRLTVL.

This clonotype has a handful of counts. The chain combines TRBV2 with TRBJ2-7; TRBD2 matches 14 bases. CDR3 length: 18 residues. Germline assignment: CDR1 SNHLY and CDR2 FYNNEI. The V and J ends lost 0 bases and 2 bases, in that order; junction bases with no gene match: 6. CDR3 protein: CASSEAGLAGAVAYEQYF. CDR3 DNA: TGTGCCAGCAGTGAAGCGGGACTAGCGGGAGCAGTGGCCTACGAGCAGTACTTC.